Listed below are T cell receptor beta chains from one sample, sequenced in a study of cytomegalovirus exposure and HLA in healthy donors. Using immunoSEQ multiplex PCR, the repertoire was profiled, and TCRdb retains in-frame clones only, with some absent. In the table there are fewer than 250,000 clones, roughly 82% of which are singletons. The source material was PBMCs. Receptor source: a man aged 35-49 years in good health and CMV-seropositive. Each CDR3 is given with its conserved first and last residue. The D gene is left open where the match is weak. Some rows have no size entry. The others give once, few or many, or a class for an expanded clone.

size	V	D	J	CDR3	DNA
-	TRBV9	TRBD2	TRBJ2-7	CASSDTSGYEQYF	TGTGCCAGCAGCGACACTAGCGGCTACGAGCAGTACTTC
-	TRBV4-1	-	TRBJ1-3	CASSQVVLDTGNTIYF	TGCGCCAGCAGCCAAGTAGTATTGGACACTGGAAACACCATATATTTT
-	TRBV6-5	-	TRBJ2-4	CASSLGGAKNIQYF	TGTGCCAGCAGCCTCGGGGGAGCCAAAAACATTCAGTACTTC
-	TRBV6-1	TRBD1	TRBJ1-2	CASTETTGLDGYTF	TGTGCCAGCACCGAAACGACAGGGTTGGATGGCTACACCTTC
few	TRBV13	TRBD2	TRBJ2-1	CASSLDSAGRDNEQFF	TGTGCCAGCAGCTTGGATTCAGCGGGACGGGACAATGAGCAGTTCTTC
-	TRBV6-5	-	TRBJ1-1	CASSYSELRATEAFF	TGTGCCAGCAGTTATTCCGAACTCAGGGCCACTGAAGCTTTCTTT
few	TRBV7-2	-	TRBJ1-5	CASSLVNRAQHF	TGTGCCAGCAGCTTAGTTAACAGGGCCCAGCATTTT
medium-sized	TRBV4-2	-	TRBJ2-5	CASSGPPQTQYF	TGTGCCAGCAGCGGCCCACCGCAGACCCAGTACTTC
-	TRBV29-1	TRBD2	TRBJ2-5	CSVGLAGGGLGEQYF	TGCAGCGTCGGACTAGCGGGCGGGGGACTTGGTGAGCAGTACTTC
-	TRBV5-8	-	TRBJ2-5	CASSLAEGETQYF	TGTGCCAGCAGCTTGGCCGAGGGAGAGACCCAGTACTTC
-	TRBV27	TRBD1	TRBJ1-2	CASSSTGDYGYTF	TGTGCCAGCAGTTCTACAGGGGACTATGGCTACACCTTC
-	TRBV6-1	TRBD2	TRBJ2-2	CASSALNLPGLAGRTELFF	TGTGCCAGCAGTGCACTCAACCTACCGGGACTAGCGGGAAGAACCGAGCTGTTTTTT
few	TRBV27	-	TRBJ1-1	CASSLYRGTEAFF	TGTGCCAGCAGTTTATACCGGGGCACTGAAGCTTTCTTT